This TCR beta chain was observed in a study of T cells in Graves' hyperthyroidism and ophthalmopathy. Amplified regions were TCR beta CDR3 sequences from RNA transcripts. The HTBI primer set served for first-round RT-PCR of the TCR CDR3. One entry per CDR3 protein results from TCRdb running MiXCR on the multiplex PCR reads. The sample has about 300,000 distinct CDR3 sequences, 25% to 30% seen once; the top ten hold roughly a quarter. PBMCs were collected from an approximately 9.3 ml volume of fresh peripheral blood. V was trimmed by 1 base and J by 5 bases, leaving 17 bases between them. Germline loops: CDR1 MNHGY, CDR2 SVAAGI. The CDR3 has 16 amino acids.

The sample comprised blood. The chain couples TRBV6-9 to TRBJ1-2; D is possibly TRBD1 (6 bases). This receptor was taken from a man aged 40-49 years with Graves' hyperthyroidism that later progressed to Graves' ophthalmopathy. In DNA, the CDR3 is TGTGCCAGCAGTTATTTAGTCGGGCGGGACATATATGGCTACACCTTC. Its translation: CASSYLVGRDIYGYTF.